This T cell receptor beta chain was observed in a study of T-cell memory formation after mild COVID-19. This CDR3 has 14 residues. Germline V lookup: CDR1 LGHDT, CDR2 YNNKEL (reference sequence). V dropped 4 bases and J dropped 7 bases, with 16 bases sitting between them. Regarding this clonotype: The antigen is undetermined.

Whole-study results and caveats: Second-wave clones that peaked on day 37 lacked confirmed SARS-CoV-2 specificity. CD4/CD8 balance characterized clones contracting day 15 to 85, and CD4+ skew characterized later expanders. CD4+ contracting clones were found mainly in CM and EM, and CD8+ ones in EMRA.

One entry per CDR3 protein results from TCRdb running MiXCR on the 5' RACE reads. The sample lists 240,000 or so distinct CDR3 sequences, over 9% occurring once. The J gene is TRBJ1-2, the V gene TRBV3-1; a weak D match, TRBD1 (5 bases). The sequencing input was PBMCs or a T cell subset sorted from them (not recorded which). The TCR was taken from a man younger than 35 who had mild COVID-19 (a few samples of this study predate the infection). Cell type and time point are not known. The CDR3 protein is CASSPYGATIGYTF. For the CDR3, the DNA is TGTGCCAGCAGCCCGTACGGGGCTACTATTGGCTACACCTTC.